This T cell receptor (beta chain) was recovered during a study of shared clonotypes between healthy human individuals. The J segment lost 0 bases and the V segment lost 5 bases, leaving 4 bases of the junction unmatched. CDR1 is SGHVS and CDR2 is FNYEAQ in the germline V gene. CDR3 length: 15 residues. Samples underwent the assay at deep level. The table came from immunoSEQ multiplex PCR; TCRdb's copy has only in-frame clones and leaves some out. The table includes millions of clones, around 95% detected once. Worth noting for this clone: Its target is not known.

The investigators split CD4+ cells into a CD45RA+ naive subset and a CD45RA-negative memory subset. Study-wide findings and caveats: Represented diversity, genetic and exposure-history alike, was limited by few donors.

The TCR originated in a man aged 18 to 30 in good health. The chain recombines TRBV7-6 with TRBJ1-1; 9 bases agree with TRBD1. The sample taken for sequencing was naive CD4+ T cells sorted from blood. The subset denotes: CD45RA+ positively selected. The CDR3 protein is CASSPGTGLNTEAFF. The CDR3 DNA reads TGTGCCAGCAGCCCGGGGACAGGGTTGAACACTGAAGCTTTCTTT.